The 19 T cell receptor beta chains given below trace back to one sample, sequenced in a study of blood T cell repertoires in COVID-19. Sequencing was performed with immunoSEQ multiplex PCR; in TCRdb, only in-frame clones are kept and a portion is missing. Found here are 95,000 to 110,000 clones, 89% of them singletons; the top ten hold approximately 3.5%. Input material: peripheral blood. The receptors stem from a woman aged 55-70 years with acute or convalescent COVID-19.

The chain links TRBV5-4 to TRBJ1-1, with D maybe TRBD1 (6 bases). Germline-derived CDR1 and CDR2 are SGHNT and YYREEE (reference sequence). V lost 0 bases, J lost 0 bases, and 9 bases lay in between. The CDR3 contains 15 residues. CDR3 sequence reads: CASSLGQEMNTEAFF. CDR3 nucleotides: TGTGCCAGCAGCTTGGGACAGGAAATGAACACTGAAGCTTTCTTT.

The V call is TRBV5-1, the J call TRBJ2-7, with 7 bases aligning to TRBD2. This CDR3 comprises 14 residues. Germline V gene lookup returns CDR1 SGHRS and CDR2 YFSETQ. V gave up 4 bases and J gave up 3 bases; unmatched junction bases: 7. The CDR3 DNA is TGCGCCAGCAGCAAAGGGACTACCTTCTACGAGCAGTACGTC. It specifies CASSKGTTFYEQYV.

The chain links TRBV4-1 to TRBJ2-5, with D hard to call. V was cut by 3 bases and J by 5 bases, with 13 bases left in between. This CDR3 comprises 14 residues. Germline assignment: CDR1 MGHRA and CDR2 YSYEKL. CDR3 residues: CASSQLAGFETQYF. The CDR3 bases are TGCGCCAGCAGCCAGCTGGCCGGGTTCGAGACCCAGTACTTC.

The V gene is TRBV19, the J gene TRBJ1-1; 7 nucleotides line up with TRBD1. The length of the CDR3 is 16 residues. With 1 base clipped from V and 0 bases from J, the junction kept 5 bases outside the gene matches. Germline CDR1 is LNHDA and CDR2 is SQIVND (reference sequence). CDR3 protein: CASSIGGGQLNTEAFF. The CDR3 coding sequence is TGTGCCAGTAGTATAGGTGGGGGACAGTTGAACACTGAAGCTTTCTTT.

The V gene is TRBV7-2, the J gene TRBJ1-2; D uncertain. Germline CDR1 is SGHTA and CDR2 is FQGNSA. The CDR3 has 12 amino acids. V shed 5 bases and J shed 7 bases, with 11 bases lying between them. The CDR3 DNA follows: TGTGCCAGCAGCCCCCGCGCTTCTGGCTACACCTTC. Translated: CASSPRASGYTF.

This chain connects TRBV11-1 to TRBJ1-1; a weak D match, TRBD1 (6 bases). The CDR3 spans 16 residues. Germline V gene data show CDR1 as SGHAT and CDR2 as FQDESV (reference sequence). V shed 0 bases and J shed 1 base, with 12 bases lying between them. CDR3 in amino acids: CASSLALDRPNTEAFF. CDR3 bases: TGTGCCAGCAGCTTAGCACTGGACAGACCGAACACTGAAGCTTTCTTT.

The chain recombines TRBV6-5 with TRBJ1-3; a possible D gene is TRBD1 (6 bases). The CDR3 is made up of 15 amino acids. Trimming stripped 11 bases from V and 0 bases from J, with 17 bases between. CDR1 MNHEY and CDR2 SVGAGI come from the germline V gene. Written as DNA, the CDR3 is TGTGCCTCCGAGGACAGACGCTTCTCTGGAAACACCATATATTTT. Translation: CASEDRRFSGNTIYF.

The rearrangement uses TRBV3-1 (or the pseudogene TRBV3-2) and TRBJ1-5; D possibly corresponds to TRBD1 (6 bases). The germline V and J ends were trimmed by 3 bases and 1 base, with 10 bases remaining between them. CDR3 length: 15 amino acids. Germline assignment: CDR1 LGHDT and CDR2 YNNKEL (reference sequence). The CDR3 spells CASSQTGGSNQPQHF. The CDR3 DNA sequence: TGTGCCAGCAGCCAGACAGGTGGGAGCAATCAGCCCCAGCATTTT.

This chain joins TRBV6-1 and TRBJ1-2; D unresolved. The CDR3 contains 14 residues. The germline V gene has CDR1 MNHNS and CDR2 SASEGT. V lost 3 bases to trimming and J lost 10 bases, with 18 bases between them. CDR3 sequence: CASSENYRPPAYTF. CDR3 nucleotide sequence: TGTGCCAGCAGTGAGAACTACCGTCCCCCCGCCTACACCTTC.

This sequence joins TRBV12-3 or TRBV12-4 and TRBJ1-2; D is unresolved. The length of the CDR3 is 13 residues. Deletions cut 7 bases from V and 8 bases from J, with 17 bases between. The CDR3 nucleotides are TGTGCCAGCACCACTGGAGGAGGGCGAGGCTACACCTTC. Its protein product is CASTTGGGRGYTF.

The chain combines TRBV27 with TRBJ1-6; D is unclear. V was pared by 0 bases and J by 7 bases, with 7 bases between. CDR3 length equals 14 residues. Germline V gene sequence: CDR1 MNHEY, CDR2 SMNVEV (reference sequence). The CDR3 region is CASSLSLSNSPLHF. CDR3 DNA: TGTGCCAGCAGTTTATCCCTATCCAATTCACCCCTCCACTTT.

This clone was detected a few times. V usage is TRBV9 and J usage is TRBJ1-5; possible D gene TRBD1, 5 bases. CDR1 SGDLS and CDR2 YYNGEE come from the germline V gene. There are 15 residues in the CDR3. Trimming removed 2 bases from V and 3 bases from J, with 12 bases in between. The CDR3 here is CASSVSGAANQPQHF. The CDR3 coding sequence is TGTGCCAGCAGCGTGTCTGGGGCCGCCAATCAGCCCCAGCATTTT.

This clone was counted once. This sequence joins TRBV29-1 and TRBJ2-1; D might be TRBD1 (6 bases). The V end was cut by 7 bases, the J end by 7 bases, with 20 bases between. The length of the CDR3 is 14 residues. Germline values: CDR1 SQVTM, CDR2 ANQGSEA. The CDR3 region has the DNA TGCAGCGCCCGAAAGGGGGAGATGGGGAATGAGCAGTTCTTC. Translation gives CSARKGEMGNEQFF.

The J gene is TRBJ1-2, the V gene TRBV5-1; tentatively, D is TRBD1 (6 bases). This CDR3 contains 14 residues. V gave up 3 bases and J gave up 8 bases, with 17 bases separating them. Germline V lookup: CDR1 SGHRS, CDR2 YFSETQ. CDR3 nucleotide sequence: TGCGCCAGCAGCTGGGCAGGGGACGGCAGCGGCTACACCTTC. Protein: CASSWAGDGSGYTF.

J is TRBJ2-7 and V is TRBV5-1; 7 bases agree with TRBD1. CDR3 length equals 14 residues. The ends lost 7 bases at V and 4 bases at J; junction bases unmatched: 11. CDR1 SGHRS and CDR2 YFSETQ come from the germline V gene. CDR3 in amino acids: CASSISGGRYEQYV. The CDR3 region has the DNA TGCGCCAGCTCAATCTCAGGGGGTAGGTACGAGCAGTACGTC.

This chain uses TRBV3-1 (or the pseudogene TRBV3-2) with TRBJ1-5; no firm D call. V was clipped by 4 bases and J by 2 bases, with 12 bases between them. The CDR3 contains 15 residues. Germline V gene sequence: CDR1 LGHDT, CDR2 YNNKEL (reference sequence). DNA for the CDR3: TGTGCCAGCAGCCTCGGGATCCAGGGCAATCAGCCCCAGCATTTT. It is translated as CASSLGIQGNQPQHF.

The rearrangement joins TRBV12-3 or TRBV12-4 to TRBJ2-1; possibly TRBD2 for D (6 bases). Between the trimmed V and J ends, which lost 3 bases and 9 bases, there was a span of 12 bases. The CDR3 contains 13 residues. CDR3 sequence reads: CASSFWRGGEQFF. In nucleotides, the CDR3 is TGTGCCAGCAGTTTTTGGAGGGGCGGTGAGCAGTTCTTC.

The chain couples TRBV5-6 to TRBJ1-2; 8 bases are a match to TRBD1. The CDR3 totals 15 residues. Germline-derived CDR1 and CDR2 are SGHDT and YYEEEE. The V gene end was trimmed by 3 bases and the J gene end by 7 bases; junction bases not matched to a gene: 11. DNA for the CDR3: TGTGCCAGCAGCTCAGGGGGCAGGGGGCTTGGTGGCTACACCTTC. Protein: CASSSGGRGLGGYTF.

This chain links TRBV5-1 with TRBJ2-7, with TRBD1 matching 9 bases. CDR1 and CDR2 from the germline V gene are SGHRS and YFSETQ. The CDR3 covers 13 residues. The J segment lost 6 bases and the V segment lost 9 bases, leaving 10 bases of the junction unmatched. The chain's CDR3 is CATRTGVGSEQYF. Written as DNA, the CDR3 is TGCGCCACCCGGACAGGGGTGGGCTCCGAGCAGTACTTC.